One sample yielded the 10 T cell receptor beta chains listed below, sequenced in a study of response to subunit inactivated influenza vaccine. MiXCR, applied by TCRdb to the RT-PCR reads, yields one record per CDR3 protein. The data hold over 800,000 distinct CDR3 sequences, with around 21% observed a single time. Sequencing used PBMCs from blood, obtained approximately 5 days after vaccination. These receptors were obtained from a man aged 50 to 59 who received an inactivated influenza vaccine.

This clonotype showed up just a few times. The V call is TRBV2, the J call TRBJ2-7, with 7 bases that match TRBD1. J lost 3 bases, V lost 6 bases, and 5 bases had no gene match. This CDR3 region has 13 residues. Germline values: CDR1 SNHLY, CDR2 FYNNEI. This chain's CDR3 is CASSKGQNYEQYF. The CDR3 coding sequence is TGTGCCAGCAGCAAGGGACAGAACTACGAGCAGTACTTC.

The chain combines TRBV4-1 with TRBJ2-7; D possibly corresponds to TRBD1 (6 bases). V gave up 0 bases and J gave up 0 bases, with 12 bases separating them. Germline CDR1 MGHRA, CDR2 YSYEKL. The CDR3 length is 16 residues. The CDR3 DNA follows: TGCGCCAGCAGCCAAGATCTCACAGGGTCCTCCTACGAGCAGTACTTC. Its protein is CASSQDLTGSSYEQYF.

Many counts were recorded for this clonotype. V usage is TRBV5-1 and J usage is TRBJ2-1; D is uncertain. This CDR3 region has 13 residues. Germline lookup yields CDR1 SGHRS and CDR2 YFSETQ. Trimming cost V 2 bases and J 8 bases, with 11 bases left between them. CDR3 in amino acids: CASSFGFGHEQFF. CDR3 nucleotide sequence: TGCGCCAGCAGCTTCGGTTTCGGGCATGAGCAGTTCTTC.

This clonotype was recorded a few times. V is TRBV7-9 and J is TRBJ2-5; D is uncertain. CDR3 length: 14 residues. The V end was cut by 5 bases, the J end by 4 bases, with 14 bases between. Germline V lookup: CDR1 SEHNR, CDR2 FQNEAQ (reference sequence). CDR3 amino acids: CASSASPALETQYF. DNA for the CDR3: TGTGCCAGCAGCGCCAGCCCGGCCTTAGAGACCCAGTACTTC. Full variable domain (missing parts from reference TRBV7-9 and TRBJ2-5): DTGVSQNPRHKITKRGQNVTFRCDPISEHNRLYWYRQTLGQGPEFLTYFQNEAQLEKSRLLSDRFSAERPKGSFSTLEIQRTEQGDSAMYLCASSASPALETQYFGPGTRLLVL.

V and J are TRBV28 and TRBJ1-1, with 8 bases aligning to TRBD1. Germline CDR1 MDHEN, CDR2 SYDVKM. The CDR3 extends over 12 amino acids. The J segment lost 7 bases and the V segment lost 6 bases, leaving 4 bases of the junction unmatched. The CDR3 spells CASRLGQGEAFF. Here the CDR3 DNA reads TGTGCCAGCAGGCTCGGACAGGGTGAAGCTTTCTTT.

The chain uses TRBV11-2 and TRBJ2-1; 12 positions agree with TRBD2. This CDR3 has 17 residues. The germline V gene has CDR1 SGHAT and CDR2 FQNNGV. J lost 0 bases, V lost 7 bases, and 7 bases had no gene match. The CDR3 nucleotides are TGTGCCAGCACAGACGGACTAGCGGGGCCCTCCTACAATGAGCAGTTCTTC. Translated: CASTDGLAGPSYNEQFF.

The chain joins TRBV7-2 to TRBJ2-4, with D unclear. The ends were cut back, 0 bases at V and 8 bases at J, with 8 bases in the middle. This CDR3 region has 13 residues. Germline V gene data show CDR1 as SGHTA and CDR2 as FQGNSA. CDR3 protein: CASSLAREDIQYF. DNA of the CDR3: TGTGCCAGCAGCTTAGCAAGGGAAGACATTCAGTACTTC. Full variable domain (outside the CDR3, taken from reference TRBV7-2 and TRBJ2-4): GAGVSQSPSNKVTEKGKDVELRCDPISGHTALYWYRQSLGQGLEFLIYFQGNSAPDKSGLPSDRFSAERTGGSVSTLTIQRTQQEDSAVYLCASSLAREDIQYFGAGTRLSVL.

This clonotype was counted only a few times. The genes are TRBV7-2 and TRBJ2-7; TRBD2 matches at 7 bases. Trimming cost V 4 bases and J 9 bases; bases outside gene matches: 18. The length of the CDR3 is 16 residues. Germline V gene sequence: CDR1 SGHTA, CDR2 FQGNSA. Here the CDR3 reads CASSSGLSGPWGGQYF. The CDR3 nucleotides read TGTGCCAGCAGCTCAGGACTTAGCGGGCCCTGGGGAGGGCAGTACTTC.

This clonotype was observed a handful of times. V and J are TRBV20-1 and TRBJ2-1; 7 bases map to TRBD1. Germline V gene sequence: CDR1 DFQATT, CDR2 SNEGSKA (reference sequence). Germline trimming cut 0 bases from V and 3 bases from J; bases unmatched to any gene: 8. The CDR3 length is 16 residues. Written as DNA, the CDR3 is TGCAGTGCTAGAGACGCCACAGGGGCGATCTACAATGAGCAGTTCTTC. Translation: CSARDATGAIYNEQFF.

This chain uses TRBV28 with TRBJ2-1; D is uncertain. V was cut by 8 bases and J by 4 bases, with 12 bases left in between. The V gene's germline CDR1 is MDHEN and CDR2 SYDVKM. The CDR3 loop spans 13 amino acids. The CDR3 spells CASRRTGYNEQFF. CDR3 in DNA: TGTGCCAGCCGCCGGACGGGTTACAATGAGCAGTTCTTC.